The 8 T cell receptor beta chains given below trace back to one sample, sequenced in a study of STAT5B mutations in CD4+ large granular lymphocyte leukemia. The repertoire was sequenced with immunoSEQ multiplex PCR; TCRdb's copy has only in-frame clones and lacks some. The data show 20,000 or so clones, with 78% seen just once and about 0.43% held by the top ten. The material sequenced was CD4+ T cells from blood buffy coats. These receptors were collected from a human donor in good health.

The chain recombines TRBV10-3 with TRBJ1-2; 11 bases fit TRBD1. CDR3 length: 19 residues. V lost 5 bases, J lost 5 bases, and 19 bases stayed unmatched. Germline V gene lookup returns CDR1 ENHRY and CDR2 SYGVKD. Here the CDR3 DNA reads TGTGCCATCAGTCCTCACTTAGACCTACGGGACAGGGGGAAATATGGCTACACCTTC. It is translated as CAISPHLDLRDRGKYGYTF.

V gene TRBV20-1 combines with J gene TRBJ2-7; possible D gene TRBD2, 5 bases. This CDR3 is 11 amino acids long. The germline V gene has CDR1 DFQATT and CDR2 SNEGSKA (reference sequence). V lost 3 bases and J 4 bases, leaving 7 bases between the germline ends. Here the CDR3 DNA reads TGCAGTGCTAGTGCGGGTTACGAGCAGTACTTC. Encoded protein: CSASAGYEQYF.

This clone has only one observation. The chain employs TRBV7-2 and TRBJ1-5; 7 bases align to TRBD1. With V trimmed by 5 bases and J by 5 bases, 3 bases remained unmatched. The CDR3 totals 13 residues. The germline CDR1 and CDR2 sequences are SGHTA and FQGNSA. The CDR3 spells CASSPDRDQPQHF. The CDR3 coding sequence is TGTGCCAGCAGCCCTGACAGGGATCAGCCCCAGCATTTT.

This chain's CDR3 is CASSYPGGYNEQFF. The DNA of the CDR3 is TGTGCCAGCAGTTACCCGGGGGGATACAATGAGCAGTTCTTC. V and J are TRBV6-6 and TRBJ2-1; 7 bases align to TRBD2. CDR3 length: 14 residues. J was trimmed by 4 bases and V by 2 bases; bases with no gene match: 2. Germline V gene sequence: CDR1 MNHNY, CDR2 SVGAGI (reference sequence).

The rearrangement links TRBV9 to TRBJ2-7; possibly TRBD1 for D (5 bases). V lost 0 bases and J lost 6, with 13 bases in between. Germline V lookup: CDR1 SGDLS, CDR2 YYNGEE. The CDR3 is made up of 14 amino acids. CDR3 sequence: CASSVGGWGSEQYF. DNA of the CDR3: TGTGCCAGCAGCGTAGGTGGCTGGGGCTCCGAGCAGTACTTC.

The V gene is TRBV19, the J gene TRBJ1-5; D is perhaps TRBD1 (6 bases). With 9 bases removed from V and 4 bases from J, the gap between germline ends came to 16 bases. The germline CDR1 and CDR2 sequences are LNHDA and SQIVND (reference sequence). The CDR3 extends over 14 amino acids. The CDR3 bases are TGTGCCAGCACCCCAGGGGCTACAAATCAGCCCCAGCATTTT. It yields the protein CASTPGATNQPQHF. Full variable domain (missing parts from reference TRBV19 and TRBJ1-5): DGGITQSPKYLFRKEGQNVTLSCEQNLNHDAMYWYRQDPGQGLRLIYYSQIVNDFQKGDIAEGYSVSREKKESFPLTVTSAQKNPTAFYLCASTPGATNQPQHFGDGTRLSIL.

This chain links TRBV19 with TRBJ2-1, with a possible D match to TRBD2 (6 bases). Germline V CDR1 and CDR2: LNHDA, SQIVND (reference sequence). The CDR3 length is 15 residues. Trimming took off 4 bases at V and 0 bases at J, with 10 bases between the two ends. The CDR3 here is CASSRAGSSYNEQFF. The CDR3 nucleotides are TGTGCCAGTAGTAGGGCGGGGAGCTCCTACAATGAGCAGTTCTTC.

The gene calls are TRBV2 and TRBJ1-4; tentatively, D is TRBD1 (6 bases). The germline V and J ends were trimmed by 7 bases and 4 bases, with 13 bases remaining between them. Germline V gene sequence: CDR1 SNHLY, CDR2 FYNNEI. CDR3 length: 14 amino acids. The CDR3 here is CASISDRNNEKLFF. The CDR3 nucleotides are TGTGCCAGCATATCGGACAGAAATAATGAAAAACTGTTTTTT. Together with reference TRBV2 and TRBJ1-4, the CDR3 gives the full variable domain: EPEVTQTPSHQVTQMGQEVILRCVPISNHLYFYWYRQILGQKVEFLVSFYNNEISEKSEIFDDQFSVERPDGSNFTLKIRSTKLEDSAMYFCASISDRNNEKLFFGSGTQLSVL.